This T cell receptor beta chain came from a study of OX40 agonist ivuxolimab in advanced cancers. Notes on the research overall: Ivuxolimab was an agonistic, fully human IgG2 monoclonal antibody directed against OX40 (CD134), a costimulatory receptor. The point of sequencing TCRbeta in the periphery was to test whether ivuxolimab changed TCR sequence diversity and drove clonal T-cell expansion. Partial responses were achieved by three dose-escalation patients, of whom one had hepatocellular carcinoma and two had cutaneous melanoma. Intravenous ivuxolimab was administered to patients every 2 weeks at six dose levels: 0.01, 0.1, 0.3, 1.5, 3 and 10 mg/kg. Among the 50 to 55 dose-escalation patients, about 20 had hepatocellular carcinoma, roughly 15 melanoma, 9 renal cell carcinoma and 9 head and neck cancer. The paper reports the monotherapy dose-escalation portion (N = 52 patients) of the phase I ivuxolimab trial. In the dose-escalation cohort, roughly four fifths of patients were male, and the mean age was about 55 years, with a range of 23 to 79. Patients were allowed to have had prior anti-PD-1, anti-PD-L1 or anti-CTLA-4 therapy, and around 41% of the dose-escalation patients had previously received checkpoint inhibitors. Study-level results and caveats: Low levels of normalized T-cell clonal expansion were also seen in some patients who did not respond. Partial responders in the 0.1-3.0 mg/kg groups had among the lowest normalized peripheral clonal expansion, especially among CD8+ T cells. After ivuxolimab, more expanded clones were found on average in CD8+ T cells than in CD4+ T cells. Clonal expansion of both CD4+ and CD8+ blood T cells was observed from baseline to week 6 at doses 0.1 to 3.0 mg/kg. Antigen specificity was not determined for the clonally expanded peripheral T cells.

Via the germline V gene, CDR1 is MDHEN and CDR2 SYDVKM. There are 12 amino acids in the CDR3, from cysteine to phenylalanine inclusive. Solely the CDR3 DNA is kept, with 36 bases framed from the first base. The V and J ends are trimmed by 8 bases and 9 bases, leaving 14 bases between them. Genomic DNA was extracted from sorted cells for sequencing of the TCRbeta CDR3 region. TCRbeta CDR3 regions were sequenced using the immunoSEQ Assay. What TCRdb holds here is the immuneACCESS table cut down to in-frame rearrangements. Part of the clones is not present; checked against another copy, under half of the missing clones reflect an unresolved V gene, and the others are unexplained. The sample table records fewer than 45,000 clones; 85% to 90% of these occur just once. Under 15% of the sample belongs to the ten largest clones. Of note for this clone: What this receptor recognizes is not known. Base qualities are not recorded, but no much larger clone differs from it by a single base.

The trial excluded patients who had a history of autoimmune disease or were on systemic immunosuppression. In every dose cohort, peripheral blood was drawn for TCR sequencing at baseline, cycle 4 day 1, and cycle 7 day 1. The samples were drawn from a first-in-human, open-label, multicenter phase I dose-escalation trial of ivuxolimab. Adults with locally advanced or metastatic head and neck squamous cell, hepatocellular, melanoma or renal cell carcinoma were enrolled in the trial. Before TCR sequencing, CD4+ T cells and CD8+ T cells were sorted from peripheral blood as separate populations. The material sequenced was CD4+ or CD8+ T cells sorted from blood, taken in a trial of the OX40 agonist ivuxolimab. The TCR originated in an adult with an advanced solid tumor such as melanoma, head and neck, liver or kidney cancer. Recombination joined TRBV28 with TRBJ2-1; TRBD1 is a weak D gene call, 5 bases matching. The CDR3 is CASGAVVSEQFF. The nucleotide sequence is given as TGTGCCAGCGGGGCGGTAGTAAGTGAGCAGTTCTTC.